The source of this TCR beta chain is a study of human T cells and chemical hapten exposure. The CDR3 totals 13 residues. Trimming took 3 bases from V and 9 from J, leaving 12 bases between them. This clonotype has ten or more counts. The antigen is unknown. Whole-study findings and limits: Donors in the study had alopecia, meaning their immune response may differ from healthy people's. Versus controls, significantly more large CDR3 similarity clusters arose from expanded TCRs.

Original handling: More than 95,000 TCRs per sample was the median, with a range of about 20,000 to 690,600. TCRdb fed the RACE reads into MiXCR, producing one record per CDR3 protein. The V and J calls here are based on TCRdb, not the publication. The data show a few hundred thousand distinct CDR3 sequences, around 5% seen once. The time point denotes: pre-sensitization, week 0. Treatment: therapeutic diphenylcyclopropenone sensitization with weekly scalp DPC. V usage is TRBV12-3 or TRBV12-4 and J usage is TRBJ2-1, with D perhaps TRBD1 or TRBD2 (7 bases each). Material: whole blood, obtained in connection with sensitization to the hapten diphenylcyclopropenone (DPC). The sequence came from a woman younger than 30 with alopecia areata. Some clones in this sample may be carry-over from other donors' samples. The CDR3 is CASSFGRGGEQFF. CDR3 DNA sequence: TGTGCCAGCAGTTTTGGCAGGGGGGGTGAGCAGTTCTTC.